The rows below give T cell receptor beta chains drawn from one sample of a study of blood T cell repertoires in COVID-19. TCRdb's table, derived via immunoSEQ multiplex PCR, lists solely in-frame clones and lacks some. Of just over 60,000 clones listed, 70% to 85% are singletons. Sequencing was performed on peripheral blood. Source of these receptors: a man aged 60 to 69 with acute or convalescent COVID-19. Both conserved end residues are trimmed from each CDR3.

V gene | CDR3 protein
TRBV10-3 | ASRAGGGLQPQH
TRBV7-9 | ASSLVLAGDLYNEQF
TRBV19 | ASSEGARTEAF
TRBV5-1 | ASTKGSLAGAPWEQY
TRBV30 | AWSPGGGQPQH
TRBV14 | ASSRGQGTVLGNEQF
TRBV19 | ASSRQGLDGYT
TRBV29-1 | SVEGLAGDTDTQY
TRBV10-3 | AISLSGDEQY
TRBV3-1/TRBV3-2 | ASSQESGLTSPLH
TRBV19 | ASRGKGLDITDTQY
TRBV5-4 | ASSFTSAAYEQY
TRBV19 | ASSPGLLYEQY
TRBV24-1 | ATSDLSGLGEQF
TRBV7-2 | ASSRTDTEAF
TRBV6-5 | ASSYVYPPPGSPLH
TRBV2 | AKRGLAGVSNEQF
TRBV9 | ASSVGDSAEKLF
TRBV4-3 | ASSHPGQGIYGYT
TRBV2 | ASRGLAWGSGELF
TRBV4-1 | ASSQGPRGPGEQY
TRBV19 | ASSRQQGMANVLT
TRBV30 | AWDLTGGAFGNTIY
TRBV18 | ASSPSQDRNSPLH
TRBV3-1/TRBV3-2 | ASSQPSLTGRGEKLF
TRBV3-1/TRBV3-2 | ASSQEVQTGEGDTQY
TRBV19 | ASSSGGANSGNTIY